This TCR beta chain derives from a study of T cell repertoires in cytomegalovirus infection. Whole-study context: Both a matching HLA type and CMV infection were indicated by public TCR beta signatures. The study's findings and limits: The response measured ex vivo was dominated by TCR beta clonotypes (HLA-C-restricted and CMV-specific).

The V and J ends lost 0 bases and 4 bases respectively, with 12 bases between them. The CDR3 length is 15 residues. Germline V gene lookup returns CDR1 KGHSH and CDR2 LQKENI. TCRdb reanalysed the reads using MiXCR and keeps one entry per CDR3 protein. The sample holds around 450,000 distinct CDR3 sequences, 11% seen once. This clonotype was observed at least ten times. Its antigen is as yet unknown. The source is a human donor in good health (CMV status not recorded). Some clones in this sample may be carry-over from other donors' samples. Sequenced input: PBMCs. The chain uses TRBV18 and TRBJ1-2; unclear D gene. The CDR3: CASSPPEEQSYGYTF. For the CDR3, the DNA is TGTGCCAGCTCACCACCGGAGGAACAGAGCTATGGCTACACCTTC.